This note documents a single TCR beta chain sequence. This sample is part of a study of blood T cell repertoires in COVID-19. Study overall: Samples representing acute and convalescent COVID-19 were sourced from the United States, Italy and Spain. T cells, B-cell-depleted T cells, or PBMCs supplied cDNA or gDNA.

Original processing notes: Amplification of reference gene primers provided the estimated nucleated cell counts. Libraries were prepared by immunoSEQ multiplex PCR; TCRdb keeps only in-frame clonotypes and omits some of them. That table is the source of V, J and clone size, and D and trimming were worked out from the DNA. This sample has about 140,000 clones, with less than 80% found just once. Germline loops: CDR1 MNHNS, CDR2 SASEGT. V lost 3 bases and J 5 bases, leaving 14 bases between the germline ends. There are 15 residues in the CDR3. V is TRBV6-1 and J is TRBJ2-1; no reliable D call. This TCR was sampled from a man aged 55 to 70 with acute or convalescent COVID-19. Sequenced input: peripheral blood. This CDR3 reads CASSERQGHHNEQFF. CDR3 nucleotides: TGTGCCAGCAGTGAGCGGCAAGGCCATCACAATGAGCAGTTCTTC.